The 28 T cell receptor beta chains given below trace back to one sample, sequenced in a study of PD-1 blockade in classical Hodgkin lymphoma. Assay used: immunoSEQ multiplex PCR; TCRdb lists only in-frame clones, some missing. The sample holds tens of thousands of clones, around nine tenths seen once. The patients all showed relapse after autologous stem cell transplantation, while their brentuximab vedotin exposure varied. CD4+ T cells were purified from thawed PBMCs by negative selection. The sequences come from CD4+ T cells from blood, collected at baseline. The receptors come from a human donor with classical Hodgkin lymphoma.

The chain has TRBV9 and TRBJ1-2; tentatively, D is TRBD1 (5 bases). V was shortened by 0 bases and J by 3 bases, with 9 bases between the two germline ends. CDR1 SGDLS and CDR2 YYNGEE come from the germline V gene. There are 14 residues in the CDR3. This CDR3 is CASSVDRGYYGYTF. CDR3 in DNA: TGTGCCAGCAGCGTAGATCGGGGGTACTATGGCTACACCTTC.

This clone appeared a few times. This sequence joins TRBV19 and TRBJ2-1, with TRBD2 matching 7 bases. The germline CDR1 and CDR2 sequences are LNHDA and SQIVND (reference sequence). This CDR3 is built from 13 residues. Trimming cost V 4 bases and J 7 bases; bases outside gene matches: 4. CDR3 residues: CASSTIAGNEQFF. The DNA for the CDR3 is TGTGCCAGTAGTACCATAGCGGGTAATGAGCAGTTCTTC.

This clone was detected a few times. V gene TRBV15 combines with J gene TRBJ1-6, with a possible D match to TRBD1 (6 bases). Germline values: CDR1 LNHNV, CDR2 YYDKDF (reference sequence). The CDR3 is 19 amino acids. With 8 bases removed from V and 7 bases from J, the gap between germline ends came to 30 bases. CDR3 protein: CATQGHTGSNTLGNSPLHF. The CDR3 nucleotides read TGTGCCACCCAAGGGCACACAGGGAGCAATACTCTGGGGAATTCACCCCTCCACTTT.

The genes are TRBV7-2 and TRBJ2-7, with D possibly matching TRBD1 (6 bases). Deletions cut 4 bases from V and 2 bases from J, with 12 bases between. CDR3 length equals 14 residues. Germline V gene sequence: CDR1 SGHTA, CDR2 FQGNSA. Here the CDR3 DNA reads TGTGCCAGCAGCTCCAGCAGGACAGCCTACGAGCAGTACTTC. Protein: CASSSSRTAYEQYF.

The V and J genes are TRBV5-1 and TRBJ2-2, with 7 bases identical to TRBD1. The CDR3 totals 16 residues. Germline V lookup: CDR1 SGHRS, CDR2 YFSETQ. After removal of 4 bases from V and 5 bases from J, the junction contained 11 bases not matched to a gene. The CDR3 sequence is CASSPGEGAETGELFF. The DNA of the CDR3 is TGCGCCAGCAGCCCCGGAGAGGGGGCGGAGACCGGGGAGCTGTTTTTT.

This chain links TRBV7-9 with TRBJ2-5; TRBD1 is a possible D gene (5 bases). Germline V gene lookup returns CDR1 SEHNR and CDR2 FQNEAQ (reference sequence). The V end was cut by 2 bases, the J end by 7 bases, with 14 bases between. This CDR3 has 14 amino acids. The CDR3 bases are TGTGCCAGCAGCTTATCCAGGGTGGTCGGGACCCAGTACTTC. Protein sequence: CASSLSRVVGTQYF.

The rearrangement joins TRBV2 to TRBJ2-7; D unclear. Trimming cost V 6 bases and J 2 bases, with 14 bases left between them. Germline CDR1 is SNHLY and CDR2 is FYNNEI. The CDR3 covers 14 residues. This CDR3 is CASRALSDAYEQYF. For the CDR3, the DNA is TGTGCCAGCAGGGCCCTGTCTGATGCCTACGAGCAGTACTTC.

V gene TRBV11-2 combines with J gene TRBJ2-7; 8 positions agree with TRBD1. Germline CDR1 reads SGHAT; CDR2 reads FQNNGV. The CDR3 covers 13 residues. Unmatched junction bases numbered 4, after V lost 5 bases and J lost 4 bases. The CDR3 DNA is TGTGCCAGCAGCCTCAGGGGGCGTTACGAGCAGTACTTC. It codes for CASSLRGRYEQYF. Full variable domain (remainder filled in from reference TRBV11-2 and TRBJ2-7): EAGVAQSPRYKIIEKRQSVAFWCNPISGHATLYWYQQILGQGPKLLIQFQNNGVVDDSQLPKDRFSAERLKGVDSTLKIQPAKLEDSAVYLCASSLRGRYEQYFGPGTRLTVT.

The genes are TRBV30 and TRBJ1-2; D might be TRBD1 (6 bases). The length of the CDR3 is 13 residues. V lost 5 bases to trimming and J lost 6 bases, with 16 bases between them. Germline CDR1 GTSNPN, CDR2 SVGIG (reference sequence). The CDR3 region has the DNA TGTGCCTGGGGGCCCGGGGGCGCGAATGGCTACACCTTC. Encoded protein: CAWGPGGANGYTF.

The chain has TRBV11-1 and TRBJ1-2; 8 bases line up with TRBD1. The CDR3 loop spans 14 amino acids. V shed 2 bases, J shed 6 bases, and the junction held 5 bases outside the gene matches. Germline values: CDR1 SGHAT, CDR2 FQDESV (reference sequence). CDR3 sequence (DNA): TGTGCCAGCAGCTTAATCGGACAGGGACATGGCTACACCTTC. This translates into CASSLIGQGHGYTF.

V usage is TRBV7-9 and J usage is TRBJ2-1; D gene unclear. The CDR3 totals 12 residues. Looked up from germline, CDR1 is SEHNR and CDR2 is FQNEAQ (reference sequence). Trimming took 6 bases from V and 8 from J, leaving 11 bases between them. The CDR3 is CASSPLSHEQFF. CDR3 sequence (DNA): TGTGCCAGCAGTCCTCTATCCCATGAGCAGTTCTTC.

This chain links TRBV6-1 with TRBJ2-5; 7 bases are shared with TRBD1. The CDR3 sequence is 15 residues long. Trimming removed 6 bases from V and 5 bases from J; junction bases left unmatched: 12. Looked up from germline, CDR1 is MNHNS and CDR2 is SASEGT. CDR3 amino acids: CASSPTTTGWETQYF. The CDR3 DNA sequence: TGTGCCAGCAGCCCCACCACGACAGGGTGGGAGACCCAGTACTTC.

V gene TRBV2 combines with J gene TRBJ1-2; unclear D gene. The CDR3 loop spans 12 amino acids. The V gene's germline CDR1 is SNHLY and CDR2 FYNNEI. V gave up 6 bases and J gave up 8 bases, with 13 bases separating them. The CDR3 DNA is TGTGCCAGCAGGAATCTGGAGGGAGGCTACACCTTC. Its protein product is CASRNLEGGYTF.

The chain has TRBV27 and TRBJ2-6; 7 bases agree with TRBD1. The CDR3 consists of 17 residues. V gave up 1 base and J gave up 3 bases; unmatched junction bases: 6. CDR1 and CDR2 from the germline V gene are MNHEY and SMNVEV (reference sequence). CDR3 in amino acids: CASSLLTGPGGANVLTF. The CDR3 DNA follows: TGTGCCAGCAGTTTATTGACAGGGCCTGGTGGGGCCAACGTCCTGACTTTC. Full variable domain (remainder filled in from reference TRBV27 and TRBJ2-6): EAQVTQNPRYLITVTGKKLTVTCSQNMNHEYMSWYRQDPGLGLRQIYYSMNVEVTDKGDVPEGYKVSRKEKRNFPLILESPSPNQTSLYFCASSLLTGPGGANVLTFGAGSRLTVL.

V gene TRBV19 combines with J gene TRBJ1-1, with TRBD1 matching 7 bases. J was trimmed by 7 bases and V by 7 bases; bases with no gene match: 12. Germline values: CDR1 LNHDA, CDR2 SQIVND (reference sequence). The CDR3 has 14 residues. This CDR3 reads CASMDTGARGEAFF. DNA for the CDR3: TGTGCCAGTATGGACACAGGGGCCCGAGGTGAAGCTTTCTTT.

This clone came up once. The rearrangement links TRBV6-1 to TRBJ2-5, with TRBD1 as a possible D gene (6 bases). The germline CDR1 and CDR2 sequences are MNHNS and SASEGT. Trimming left V 4 bases short and J 0 bases short, with 12 bases between. The CDR3 extends over 15 amino acids. As DNA, the CDR3 is TGTGCCAGCAGTGTGCAGGGGCCGTACCAAGAGACCCAGTACTTC. Protein sequence: CASSVQGPYQETQYF.

The V call is TRBV5-1, the J call TRBJ2-2; tentative D call: TRBD2 (6 bases). V gave up 7 bases and J gave up 4 bases, with 17 bases separating them. The germline CDR1 and CDR2 sequences are SGHRS and YFSETQ. CDR3 size: 15 residues. The CDR3 DNA is TGCGCCAGCCGGGCGGGACCCATGGGCACCGGGGAGCTGTTTTTT. Translating gives CASRAGPMGTGELFF.

The chain has TRBV14 and TRBJ1-2; tentative D call: TRBD1 (6 bases). Trimming left V 1 base short and J 4 bases short, with 10 bases between. This CDR3 region has 14 residues. CDR1 and CDR2 (germline): SGHDN, FVKESK. The CDR3 nucleotides read TGTGCCAGCAGCCAAGCGACAGGACGCTATGGCTACACCTTC. This translates into CASSQATGRYGYTF.

This clone was recorded a few times. The chain links TRBV18 to TRBJ2-7; D gene ambiguous. V was clipped by 4 bases and J by 2 bases, with 12 bases between them. Germline CDR1 and CDR2: KGHSH and LQKENI. This CDR3 comprises 14 residues. The CDR3 protein is CASSRSGTTYEQYF. As DNA, the CDR3 is TGTGCCAGCTCACGGTCCGGCACCACCTACGAGCAGTACTTC.

The gene calls are TRBV5-1 and TRBJ2-5; D is ambiguous. The CDR3 runs 14 residues. Germline-derived CDR1 and CDR2 are SGHRS and YFSETQ. Trimming removed 5 bases at V and 1 base at J, with 12 bases between. The CDR3 region has the DNA TGCGCCAGCAGTCGCGAGCTCCTCCAAGAGACCCAGTACTTC. Residues: CASSRELLQETQYF.

The genes are TRBV6-5 and TRBJ1-1, with D unclear. Deletions cut 6 bases from V and 4 bases from J, with 6 bases between. This CDR3 comprises 11 residues. Germline assignment: CDR1 MNHEY and CDR2 SVGAGI. CDR3 in amino acids: CASSKGTEAFF. The CDR3 DNA sequence: TGTGCCAGCAGCAAGGGCACTGAAGCTTTCTTT.

The rearrangement uses TRBV28 and TRBJ1-1, with D perhaps TRBD1 (5 bases). V was trimmed by 6 bases and J by 5 bases, leaving 25 bases between them. CDR1 is MDHEN, CDR2 SYDVKM, per germline. This CDR3 comprises 17 residues. DNA for the CDR3: TGTGCCAGCAGCCTCATCGGGACGCTAAGGATGAGTACTGAAGCTTTCTTT. Encoded protein: CASSLIGTLRMSTEAFF.

The chain carries TRBV30 and TRBJ2-5; 7 bases map to TRBD1. The CDR3 has 15 amino acids. J lost 5 bases, V lost 4 bases, and 13 bases had no gene match. Germline-derived CDR1 and CDR2 are GTSNPN and SVGIG (reference sequence). This CDR3 reads CAWTRGGRKSETQYF. The CDR3 region has the DNA TGTGCCTGGACCAGAGGGGGCAGAAAGTCGGAGACCCAGTACTTC.

This rearrangement joins TRBV19 to TRBJ2-2; 9 bases fit TRBD1. After removal of 3 bases from V and 4 bases from J, the junction contained 9 bases not matched to a gene. Germline V gives CDR1 LNHDA, CDR2 SQIVND (reference sequence). There are 17 residues in the CDR3. In DNA, the CDR3 is TGTGCCAGTAGTATCCTTGGGACAGGGAGTTTCACCGGGGAGCTGTTTTTT. Its protein is CASSILGTGSFTGELFF.

V and J are TRBV5-1 and TRBJ1-3; TRBD1 is a possible D gene (5 bases). The CDR3 is 15 amino acids. The V gene's germline CDR1 is SGHRS and CDR2 YFSETQ. Trimming removed 0 bases at V and 2 bases at J, with 9 bases between. Here the CDR3 DNA reads TGCGCCAGCAGCTTGGAGGGGCAGGCTGGAAACACCATATATTTT. Its translation: CASSLEGQAGNTIYF.

The chain recombines TRBV30 with TRBJ2-3; perhaps TRBD2 as D (5 bases). V lost 2 bases and J lost 4, with 16 bases in between. CDR3 size: 15 residues. The germline V gene encodes CDR1 GTSNPN and CDR2 SVGIG (reference sequence). The CDR3 here is CAWSLELHGADTQYF. CDR3 in DNA: TGTGCCTGGAGTCTTGAGCTCCACGGGGCAGATACGCAGTATTTT.

This chain joins TRBV5-4 and TRBJ2-3; D unclear. CDR1 SGHNT and CDR2 YYREEE come from the germline V gene (reference sequence). The CDR3 is made up of 13 amino acids. V lost 6 bases and J 2 bases, leaving 10 bases between the germline ends. The chain's CDR3 is CASTRLLTDTQYF. In DNA, the CDR3 is TGTGCCAGCACGCGACTCCTCACAGATACGCAGTATTTT.

The chain combines TRBV5-1 with TRBJ1-5, with 7 bases aligning to TRBD1. The CDR3 has 16 residues. Germline V gene lookup returns CDR1 SGHRS and CDR2 YFSETQ. V trimming: 1 base; J trimming: 9 bases; junction bases outside the gene matches: 13. The CDR3 bases are TGCGCCAGCAGCTTGTTCACAGGGGTGTCCGGACGGCCCCAGCATTTT. Translating it yields CASSLFTGVSGRPQHF.